Sequencing of this T cell receptor beta chain was carried out in a study of cytotoxic CD8 clonotypes in ibrutinib-treated CLL. About 2 micrograms of genomic DNA, which was extracted from cryopreserved PBMCs, served as the material used for the TCR beta libraries. The CDR3 length is 15 residues. Germline V gene sequence: CDR1 SGHVS, CDR2 FNYEAQ. V shed 3 bases, J shed 5 bases, and the junction held 4 bases outside the gene matches. Investigators sought sequencing depths of between 1 in 200,000 and 1 in 1 million T cells. Sequencing was performed with immunoSEQ multiplex PCR; in TCRdb, only in-frame clones are kept and a portion is missing. The profile shows tens of thousands of clones, roughly 50% of them singletons. This clone is a singleton in its sample. What it binds is unknown. General study findings and limits: Higher clonality was seen at ibrutinib response and a return toward baseline at progression.

The TCR originated in a human donor with chronic lymphocytic leukemia. The rearrangement links TRBV7-6 to TRBJ2-2; TRBD2 matches at 9 bases. The sequencing here drew on PBMCs, taken after 24 months of ibrutinib treatment. The CDR3: CASSFTSGGTGELFF. The CDR3 DNA reads TGTGCCAGCAGCTTTACCAGCGGGGGGACCGGGGAGCTGTTTTTT. Filled out from reference TRBV7-6 and TRBJ2-2, the complete variable domain reads GAGVSQSPRYKVTKRGQDVALRCDPISGHVSLYWYRQALGQGPEFLTYFNYEAQQDKSGLPNDRFSAERPEGSISTLTIQRTEQRDSAMYRCASSFTSGGTGELFFGEGSRLTVL.